This T cell receptor (beta chain) was documented in a study of breast tumors, draining lymph nodes, adjacent tissues. Findings and limits, study-wide: Compared with lymph nodes, tumors were less diverse; compared with nontumor tissue, more. Most tumor T cells seemingly derive from lymph node, then expand in tumor. Tumor T cell lymph node origin was a supported hypothesis, not proven.

The lymph nodes were axillary draining lymph nodes from breast cancer patients. TCRdb recomputed calls from the multiplex PCR reads with MiXCR, one row per CDR3 protein. The sample records about 230,000 distinct CDR3 sequences, approximately 29% being singletons. This CDR3 has 15 residues. Looked up from germline, CDR1 is SEHNR and CDR2 is FQNEAQ (reference sequence). V was shortened by 2 bases and J by 0 bases, with 8 bases between the two germline ends. This clonotype was counted a single time. Its antigen is currently unknown. The chain employs TRBV7-9 and TRBJ1-3; weak D call: TRBD1 (5 bases). The specimen sequenced was axillary lymph node tissue. This receptor was identified in a female donor with breast cancer. Some clones in this sample may be carry-over from other donors' samples. This CDR3 is CASSLTGTSGNTIYF. CDR3 DNA sequence: TGTGCCAGCAGCTTAACAGGAACCTCTGGAAACACCATATATTTT.